This record concerns one TCR beta chain sequence. This clone has just one count. It has no known antigen specificity. No base qualities exist here, and no much larger clone lies one base off it. The time point label, read with the paper, signifies: new active TB diagnosis, blood taken before or within 7 days of starting treatment. Patients with active tuberculosis were defined as newly diagnosed, HIV-seronegative South African adults aged 18 years or older. Confirmation of active tuberculosis came from positive sputum smear microscopy and/or a positive M. tuberculosis culture. Unsorted cryopreserved PBMC were immunosequenced, covering on average approximately 96,000 T cells per clinical donor. The CDR3 has 17 amino acids, counting the end cysteine and phenylalanine. The read is trimmed to its CDR3 DNA, 51 bases read in frame from base 1. For this chain, trimming is 6 bases at the V end and 0 bases at the J end, and the number of junction bases without a gene match is 7. Reading the germline V gene gives CDR1 MDHEN and CDR2 SYDVKM.

This record belongs to a study of T cells in tuberculosis (dated by TCRdb to between 2018 and 2020). About the study as a whole: To characterize T cells specific for the mycobacterial lipid antigen glucose monomycolate (GMM), the study used CD1B tetramers together with high-throughput TCR immunosequencing. With over nine people per group, a South African clinical cohort compared IGRA-negative adolescents, IGRA-positive adolescents with latent tuberculosis, and adults with active tuberculosis. PBMC from active tuberculosis patients were archived either before standard anti-tuberculosis treatment began or within 7 days of the start of that treatment. General findings and caveats noted by the study authors: Smaller NN-distances were partly driven by shorter CDR3-alpha lengths in active tuberculosis patients, and statistical significance was not reached for the TCR-beta difference. Smaller mean NN-distances to GMM-specific TCRs were observed in active tuberculosis TCR-alpha repertoires than in IGRA-negative controls, suggesting clonal expansion of GMM-specific TCRs. A classifier using the diverse GMM-specific repertoire reached 87% accuracy (AUROC approximately 0.91), compared with 70% accuracy using GEM motif frequencies. Which clinical samples got chosen depended on the availability of cryopreserved specimens, and the active tuberculosis cases were adults, whereas the controls were adolescents.

The immunoSEQ multiplex PCR assay was used to generate TCR libraries, with TCR-beta and/or TCR-alpha/delta assays applied to each sample. Amplified TCR libraries were sequenced on the Illumina high-throughput platform. Concerning the study's data processing: Clustering and dimensionality reduction relied on pairwise TCRdist distances among GMM-specific receptors from T cells that were either sorted ex vivo or expanded in vitro. The score assigned to each clinical repertoire was mean NN-distance, meaning the average TCRdist to the nearest 10% of tetramer-positive reference sequences. GEM TCR motif frequency was calculated as the fraction of unique TCRs that matched known GEM sequences by V/J usage and CDR3 length. Active tuberculosis was classified by linear discriminant analysis with leave-one-out cross-validation, implemented in scikit-learn. The immuneACCESS repertoire file appears here via TCRdb, limited to in-frame rearrangements. These files lack a portion of the clones; in checked studies, under half of the deficit traces to unresolved V genes, and the cause of the others is not known. That table gives V, J and clone size, and the DNA gave D and trimming. In all, the sample holds about 49,000 clones, and around 96% of those were seen once. The leading ten clones occupy about 1.3% of the sample.

The sequence is built from TRBV28 and TRBJ2-3, with TRBD2 identical over 12 junction bases. The sequence was collected from an adult with tuberculosis. Sample: PBMCs, taken at tuberculosis diagnosis. The CDR3 here reads CASRGLAGRSSTDTQYF. DNA sequence: TGTGCCAGCAGAGGACTAGCGGGGAGAAGTAGCACAGATACGCAGTATTTT. The entire variable domain, with the stretches around the CDR3 drawn from the reference TRBV28 and TRBJ2-3 proteins, is DVKVTQSSRYLVKRTGEKVFLECVQDMDHENMFWYRQDPGLGLRLIYFSYDVKMKEKGDIPEGYSVSREKKERFSLILESASTNQTSMYLCASRGLAGRSSTDTQYFGPGTRLTVL.